A selection of T cell receptor beta chains follows, all from one sample in a study of tumor T cells in aggressive B-cell lymphoma. Libraries were prepared by immunoSEQ multiplex PCR; TCRdb keeps only in-frame clonotypes and omits some of them. The sample has over 2,000 clones; approximately 85% are singletons. The sequencing sample was made of tumor tissue. Source of these receptors: an adult with diffuse large B cell lymphoma. Both conserved end residues are part of each CDR3. The D gene is left open where the match is weak. Expanded clones get a size class; other rows say once, few or many, or leave the size out.

v_gene: TRBV30
abundance: -
d_gene: -
j_gene: TRBJ1-2
CDR3nt: TGTGCCTGGAGTATGACGGGGGGTTCTGGCTATGGCTACACCTTC
CDR3aa: CAWSMTGGSGYGYTF

v_gene: TRBV5-4
abundance: -
d_gene: -
j_gene: TRBJ1-1
CDR3nt: TGTGTCAGCAGCTTTGGGCAGCACCCTCCTATGAACACTGAAGCTTTCTTT
CDR3aa: CVSSFGQHPPMNTEAFF

v_gene: TRBV4-1
abundance: -
d_gene: -
j_gene: TRBJ1-2
CDR3nt: TGCGCCAGCAGCCAAGGTGCTATGGTCTATGGCTACACCTTC
CDR3aa: CASSQGAMVYGYTF

v_gene: TRBV9
abundance: -
d_gene: -
j_gene: TRBJ1-2
CDR3nt: TGTGCCAGCAGCGTAGGTGAGGGGGGGTACTATGGCTACACCTTC
CDR3aa: CASSVGEGGYYGYTF

v_gene: TRBV5-1
abundance: -
d_gene: TRBD1
j_gene: TRBJ1-6
CDR3nt: TGCGCCAGCAGCCTAGGGACAGGGGACAATAATTCACCCCTCCACTTT
CDR3aa: CASSLGTGDNNSPLHF

v_gene: TRBV6-1
abundance: -
d_gene: -
j_gene: TRBJ2-6
CDR3nt: TGTGCCAGCAGTGAATCCACAGCCTCTGGGGCCAACGTCCTGACTTTC
CDR3aa: CASSESTASGANVLTF

v_gene: TRBV29-1
abundance: once
d_gene: TRBD2
j_gene: TRBJ2-5
CDR3nt: TGCAGCGTTGAGGCCAGCGGGGGGGCATCGTGGGAGACCCAGTACTTC
CDR3aa: CSVEASGGASWETQYF

v_gene: TRBV10-2
abundance: -
d_gene: -
j_gene: TRBJ1-1
CDR3nt: TGCGCCAGCAGCGGAAACAGGGTTGGGACTGAAGCTTTCTTT
CDR3aa: CASSGNRVGTEAFF

v_gene: TRBV6-5
abundance: -
d_gene: -
j_gene: TRBJ2-3
CDR3nt: TGTGCCAGCACCTCCGGGGGTACCGACTTCGGAACGCAGTATTTT
CDR3aa: CASTSGGTDFGTQYF

v_gene: TRBV10-3
abundance: -
d_gene: TRBD2
j_gene: TRBJ2-3
CDR3nt: TGTGCCATCAGTGAGTCGTTCGGGGTAGCGGGAGGAACAGATACGCAGTATTTT
CDR3aa: CAISESFGVAGGTDTQYF

v_gene: TRBV27
abundance: -
d_gene: -
j_gene: TRBJ2-7
CDR3nt: TGTGCCAGCAGTTCAATTTTCAGTCCCTACGAGCAGTACTTC
CDR3aa: CASSSIFSPYEQYF

v_gene: TRBV10-2
abundance: -
d_gene: TRBD1
j_gene: TRBJ2-5
CDR3nt: TGCGCCAGCAGGAATACCGGGACAGCAGAGACCCAGTACTTC
CDR3aa: CASRNTGTAETQYF

v_gene: TRBV4-2
abundance: -
d_gene: TRBD2
j_gene: TRBJ2-7
CDR3nt: TGTGCCAGCAGCCCGAGGACTAGCGGGGCCGACGAGCAGTACTTC
CDR3aa: CASSPRTSGADEQYF

v_gene: TRBV4-1
abundance: once
d_gene: TRBD2
j_gene: TRBJ2-3
CDR3nt: TGCGCCAGCAGCCAAGGGTTAGGGACTATCACAGATACGCAGTATTTT
CDR3aa: CASSQGLGTITDTQYF

v_gene: TRBV29-1
abundance: -
d_gene: TRBD1
j_gene: TRBJ2-7
CDR3nt: TGCAGCGTTGGACAGGGGCCTAGGGAGCAGTACTTC
CDR3aa: CSVGQGPREQYF

v_gene: TRBV5-1
abundance: -
d_gene: TRBD1
j_gene: TRBJ2-1
CDR3nt: TGCGCCAGCAGCTTGGCCCTGGGACAGGCGGCAGAATATGAGCAGTTCTTC
CDR3aa: CASSLALGQAAEYEQFF

v_gene: TRBV6-5
abundance: -
d_gene: -
j_gene: TRBJ1-2
CDR3nt: TGTGCCAGCAGTCTCCTTCCAGGGGATAACTATGGCTACACCTTC
CDR3aa: CASSLLPGDNYGYTF

v_gene: TRBV7-9
abundance: -
d_gene: -
j_gene: TRBJ1-1
CDR3nt: TGTGCCAGCAGCTTGGGGGGAGCTGAAGCTTTCTTT
CDR3aa: CASSLGGAEAFF

v_gene: TRBV5-1
abundance: -
d_gene: TRBD1
j_gene: TRBJ2-1
CDR3nt: TGCGCCAGCAGCCAGCCGGACAGGGGAAATGAGCAGTTCTTC
CDR3aa: CASSQPDRGNEQFF

v_gene: TRBV27
abundance: once
d_gene: TRBD1
j_gene: TRBJ1-1
CDR3nt: TGTGCCAGCAGCCTAGACAGGGGGGACACTGAAGCTTTCTTT
CDR3aa: CASSLDRGDTEAFF

v_gene: TRBV19
abundance: -
d_gene: -
j_gene: TRBJ2-2
CDR3nt: TGTGCCAGTACCCTCTGGAGGGCCACCGGGGAGCTGTTTTTT
CDR3aa: CASTLWRATGELFF

v_gene: TRBV10-2
abundance: -
d_gene: TRBD1
j_gene: TRBJ1-2
CDR3nt: TGCGCCAGCAGTGATAGCGACAGGGTGTACGGCTACACCTTC
CDR3aa: CASSDSDRVYGYTF

v_gene: TRBV27
abundance: -
d_gene: TRBD1
j_gene: TRBJ2-2
CDR3nt: TGTGCCAGCAGCCCGGGACAGGCTATGCTGTTTTTT
CDR3aa: CASSPGQAMLFF

v_gene: TRBV19
abundance: -
d_gene: -
j_gene: TRBJ1-1
CDR3nt: TGTGCCAGGGACCGGGACCGCCACGGGAGAACTGAAGCTTTCTTT
CDR3aa: CARDRDRHGRTEAFF

v_gene: TRBV30
abundance: -
d_gene: TRBD2
j_gene: TRBJ2-2
CDR3nt: TGTGCCTGGAGTGTTGGACTAGCGGGGAACACCGGGGAGCTGTTTTTT
CDR3aa: CAWSVGLAGNTGELFF

v_gene: TRBV9
abundance: -
d_gene: -
j_gene: TRBJ1-3
CDR3nt: TGTGCCAGCAGCGTAGGACAAAACAGGTTTGAAGGAAACACCATATATTTT
CDR3aa: CASSVGQNRFEGNTIYF

v_gene: TRBV20-1
abundance: -
d_gene: -
j_gene: TRBJ2-7
CDR3nt: TGCAGTGCTGTGGAGGTCTACGAGCAGTACTTC
CDR3aa: CSAVEVYEQYF

v_gene: TRBV5-1
abundance: few
d_gene: -
j_gene: TRBJ2-3
CDR3nt: TGCGCCAGCAGCATGGGGGCGAGCACAGATACGCAGTATTTT
CDR3aa: CASSMGASTDTQYF

v_gene: TRBV2
abundance: -
d_gene: -
j_gene: TRBJ1-5
CDR3nt: TGTGCCAGCAGAAGCCCGACAGAGGCTAATCAGCCCCAGCATTTT
CDR3aa: CASRSPTEANQPQHF

v_gene: TRBV9
abundance: -
d_gene: TRBD2
j_gene: TRBJ2-2
CDR3nt: TGTGCCAGCAGCGTGAAGGGCGGGGGAATGGCCGGGGAGCTGTTTTTT
CDR3aa: CASSVKGGGMAGELFF

v_gene: TRBV6-5
abundance: -
d_gene: -
j_gene: TRBJ2-7
CDR3nt: TGTGCCAGCAGCCCTAAGGAGGGGTTCCACGAGCAGTACTTC
CDR3aa: CASSPKEGFHEQYF

v_gene: TRBV19
abundance: -
d_gene: -
j_gene: TRBJ1-2
CDR3nt: TGTGCCGGGCGGGGGACCTCTCCCTATGGCTACACCTTC
CDR3aa: CAGRGTSPYGYTF

v_gene: TRBV5-1
abundance: once
d_gene: TRBD1
j_gene: TRBJ1-2
CDR3nt: TGCGCCAGCAGCTCGGGACAGCACTATGGCTACACCTTC
CDR3aa: CASSSGQHYGYTF

v_gene: TRBV6-6
abundance: -
d_gene: -
j_gene: TRBJ1-2
CDR3nt: TGTGCCAGCAGCCCCGGGGGGACCTATGGCTACACCTTC
CDR3aa: CASSPGGTYGYTF

v_gene: TRBV19
abundance: -
d_gene: TRBD2
j_gene: TRBJ2-2
CDR3nt: TGTGCCAGTAGTAAGAGGCGGGAGTCCGGGGAGCTGTTTTTT
CDR3aa: CASSKRRESGELFF

v_gene: TRBV7-9
abundance: once
d_gene: -
j_gene: TRBJ1-6
CDR3nt: TGTGCCAGCAGCAGAGCGGGGTGGCCCCTCCACTTT
CDR3aa: CASSRAGWPLHF

v_gene: TRBV27
abundance: -
d_gene: TRBD2
j_gene: TRBJ2-7
CDR3nt: TGTGCCAGCAGCTTAAGGGGGACTAGCGAGTACTACGACTACGAGCAGTACTTC
CDR3aa: CASSLRGTSEYYDYEQYF

v_gene: TRBV5-5
abundance: -
d_gene: -
j_gene: TRBJ1-5
CDR3nt: TGTGCCAGCAGCTCCTATTTGACGACAGGTGGGAATCAGCCCCAGCATTTT
CDR3aa: CASSSYLTTGGNQPQHF

v_gene: TRBV5-5
abundance: once
d_gene: TRBD1
j_gene: TRBJ2-7
CDR3nt: TGTGCCAGCAGCTTTGGTTCAGGGGGCTACGAGCAGTACTTC
CDR3aa: CASSFGSGGYEQYF

v_gene: TRBV7-6
abundance: few
d_gene: -
j_gene: TRBJ1-1
CDR3nt: TGTGCCAGCAGCTTAGGCGGCAGCATGAACACTGAAGCTTTCTTT
CDR3aa: CASSLGGSMNTEAFF

v_gene: TRBV6-5
abundance: -
d_gene: -
j_gene: TRBJ1-6
CDR3nt: TGTGCCAGCAAGGGGCCACTCGGAGATTCACCCCTCCACTTT
CDR3aa: CASKGPLGDSPLHF